Presented here are 28 T cell receptor beta chains from one specimen sequenced in a study of neurological immune-mediated disorders (dated by TCRdb to about 2019). Libraries were prepared through 5' RACE. Instrument used: Illumina HiSeq 2500. TCRdb took the public reads, trimmed them with fastp at Q25, ran MiXCR for clone calling and kept in-frame beta chains. One record per CDR3 amino acid sequence lists the most common genes and DNA. This sample comprises about 44,000 distinct CDR3 sequences, around 6% of them detected only once. Of the sample, about 0.57% is held by the ten largest clones. Material for sequencing was CD4+ T cells from blood. The receptors were gathered from a woman aged 40 to 50 in good health.

This clonotype was seen many times. J is TRBJ2-7 and V is TRBV5-1; 7 nucleotides align to TRBD2. Trimming removed 4 bases from V and 6 bases from J; junction bases left unmatched: 10. The CDR3 extends over 14 amino acids. Germline-derived CDR1 and CDR2 are SGHRS and YFSETQ. CDR3 in DNA: TGCGCCAGCAGCCGGGACTATAGGGGTCTCGAGCAGTACTTC. Translating gives CASSRDYRGLEQYF.

At least ten counts were recorded for this clonotype. The chain has TRBV6-5 and TRBJ2-7; 9 bases align to TRBD1. This CDR3 has 14 residues. J was trimmed by 5 bases and V by 4 bases; bases with no gene match: 6. Germline V gene sequence: CDR1 MNHEY, CDR2 SVGAGI. CDR3 protein: CASSWGQGGDEQYF. The CDR3 DNA follows: TGTGCCAGCAGTTGGGGACAGGGAGGCGACGAGCAGTACTTC.

A remark on this clonotype: The junction departs from the called germline gene at one end, perhaps through a read error. The chain uses TRBV20-1 and TRBJ2-7, with D perhaps matching TRBD2 (6 bases). The CDR3 spans 16 residues. Germline CDR1 and CDR2: DFQATT and SNEGSKA (reference sequence). The DNA for the CDR3 is TGCAGTGCTAGAGATGGGCGGGACTTCACCTACAATGAGCGGTACTTC. The encoded protein is CSARDGRDFTYNERYF.

About this clonotype: A clone one base away is much larger, so this may be a read error. The CDR3 region is CASSYSQGTREQYF. The CDR3 DNA is TGCGCCAGCAGCTACTCCCAGGGGACCCGGGAGCAGTACTTC. The chain is built from TRBV5-1 and TRBJ2-7, with D maybe TRBD1 (6 bases). V was shortened by 3 bases and J by 7 bases, with 17 bases between the two germline ends. Germline CDR1 is SGHRS and CDR2 is YFSETQ. The CDR3 is 14 amino acids. The full variable domain, rest sourced from reference TRBV5-1 and TRBJ2-7, is KAGVTQTPRYLIKTRGQQVTLSCSPISGHRSVSWYQQTPGQGLQFLFEYFSETQRNKGNFPGRFSGRQFSNSRSEMNVSTLELGDSALYLCASSYSQGTREQYFGPGTRLTVT.

This clonotype was seen at least ten times. The chain has TRBV7-3 and TRBJ2-3; 8 bases line up with TRBD2. Germline trimming cut 3 bases from V and 3 bases from J; bases unmatched to any gene: 2. CDR3 length: 14 residues. Germline CDR1 and CDR2: SGHTA and FQGTGA. The CDR3 coding sequence is TGTGCCAGCAGCTTCGGGGGGGGTACAGATACGCAGTATTTT. Encoded protein: CASSFGGGTDTQYF.

This clonotype was seen at least ten times. Here the CDR3 DNA reads TGTGCCAGCAGCCGGGGACCTTATGTCCCCTACGAGCAGTACTTC. The encoded protein is CASSRGPYVPYEQYF. The chain couples TRBV5-8 to TRBJ2-7; D may be TRBD1 or TRBD2 (5 bases each). The V gene lost 4 bases and the J gene lost 2 bases, with 16 bases spanning the gap. The length of the CDR3 is 15 residues. Germline lookup yields CDR1 SGHTS and CDR2 YDEGEE.

In its sample, this clonotype was seen many times. The CDR3 sequence is CASSLAPQSANEKLFF. For the CDR3, the DNA is TGTGCCAGCAGCTTAGCGCCTCAGTCCGCAAATGAAAAACTGTTTTTT. This chain links TRBV7-2 with TRBJ1-4; D is unclear. The germline V gene encodes CDR1 SGHTA and CDR2 FQGNSA. The CDR3 totals 16 residues. The germline V and J ends were trimmed by 0 bases and 5 bases, with 13 bases remaining between them.

This clonotype was observed at least ten times. This sequence joins TRBV20-1 and TRBJ2-3, with a weak D call TRBD1 (6 bases). The CDR3 sequence is 18 residues long. Germline V gene sequence: CDR1 DFQATT, CDR2 SNEGSKA (reference sequence). V lost 6 bases to trimming and J lost 0 bases, with 25 bases between them. The CDR3 reads CSAPGVGANRGSTDTQYF. CDR3 DNA sequence: TGCAGTGCCCCAGGGGTTGGGGCGAACCGAGGTAGCACAGATACGCAGTATTTT.

This clonotype was seen ten or more times. The chain combines TRBV11-2 with TRBJ2-5; 9 bases line up with TRBD2. Trimming at V came to 2 bases and at J to 5 bases, leaving 6 bases not matched to a gene. Germline CDR1 SGHAT, CDR2 FQNNGV. This CDR3 contains 15 residues. The CDR3 sequence: CASSLLAGRVETQYF. The CDR3 region has the DNA TGTGCCAGCAGCTTACTAGCGGGAAGGGTTGAGACCCAGTACTTC. The whole variable domain, remainder taken from reference TRBV11-2 and TRBJ2-5, is EAGVAQSPRYKIIEKRQSVAFWCNPISGHATLYWYQQILGQGPKLLIQFQNNGVVDDSQLPKDRFSAERLKGVDSTLKIQPAKLEDSAVYLCASSLLAGRVETQYFGPGTRLLVL.

Many counts were recorded for this clonotype. This chain uses TRBV4-1 with TRBJ2-7, with 9 bases aligning to TRBD2. From germline, CDR1 is MGHRA and CDR2 YSYEKL. V was clipped by 4 bases and J by 4 bases; unmatched bases: 11. This CDR3 spans 16 amino acids. CDR3 DNA: TGCGCCAGCAGCCCGCTCGCCGGGACTAGCTTGTACGAGCAGTACTTC. It is translated as CASSPLAGTSLYEQYF.

This clonotype was picked up many times. V gene TRBV5-1 combines with J gene TRBJ2-1; 8 bases line up with TRBD2. CDR3 length: 13 amino acids. The V gene end was trimmed by 6 bases and the J gene end by 10 bases; junction bases not matched to a gene: 9. Germline assignment: CDR1 SGHRS and CDR2 YFSETQ. For the CDR3, the DNA is TGCGCCAGCAAAGGTAGCGGGATAGGGGAGCAGTTCTTC. Its protein is CASKGSGIGEQFF.

At least ten counts were recorded for this clonotype. J is TRBJ2-5 and V is TRBV10-3; the match to TRBD2 covers 7 bases. This CDR3 region has 14 residues. Germline CDR1 reads ENHRY; CDR2 reads SYGVKD. V shed 0 bases, J shed 4 bases, and the junction held 2 bases outside the gene matches. CDR3 DNA sequence: TGTGCCATCAGTGAGTCGGAGCGGGGAGAGACCCAGTACTTC. This codes for CAISESERGETQYF.

This clonotype was seen at least ten times. The V call is TRBV20-1, the J call TRBJ2-7; tentatively, D is TRBD1 (6 bases). Looked up from germline, CDR1 is DFQATT and CDR2 is SNEGSKA (reference sequence). V gave up 5 bases and J gave up 4 bases, with 18 bases separating them. This CDR3 is built from 14 residues. The CDR3 DNA reads TGCAGTGCTCCCCGGGACACCGCGTTATACGAGCAGTACTTC. Translation: CSAPRDTALYEQYF.

In its sample, this clonotype was seen many times. The chain couples TRBV11-1 to TRBJ2-1; 8 bases are a match to TRBD2. V dropped 0 bases and J dropped 9; count of bases not matched to a gene: 13. The CDR3 length is 17 residues. Looked up from germline, CDR1 is SGHAT and CDR2 is FQDESV (reference sequence). CDR3 in amino acids: CASSLALVAGSSSEQFF. The CDR3 nucleotides are TGTGCCAGCAGCTTAGCGCTGGTAGCGGGAAGTTCGAGTGAGCAGTTCTTC.

This clonotype was seen repeatedly, ten times or more. The chain combines TRBV28 with TRBJ2-2; TRBD1 matches at 8 bases. CDR3 length: 14 amino acids. Per the germline V gene, CDR1 is MDHEN and CDR2 is SYDVKM. The junction had 1 base not matched to a gene; V was cut back by 4 bases and J by 3 bases. In DNA, the CDR3 is TGTGCCAGCAGTTCGACAGGGGACACCGGGGAGCTGTTTTTT. Its protein product is CASSSTGDTGELFF. The entire variable domain, with the rest obtained from reference TRBV28 and TRBJ2-2, is as follows: DVKVTQSSRYLVKRTGEKVFLECVQDMDHENMFWYRQDPGLGLRLIYFSYDVKMKEKGDIPEGYSVSREKKERFSLILESASTNQTSMYLCASSSTGDTGELFFGEGSRLTVL.

This clonotype was seen ten or more times. The genes are TRBV5-5 and TRBJ2-1; 7 bases line up with TRBD2. There are 16 residues in the CDR3. V was clipped by 0 bases and J by 4 bases; unmatched bases: 7. Germline CDR1 SGHKS, CDR2 YYEKEE (reference sequence). The CDR3: CASSLGSGAGYNEQFF. Written as DNA, the CDR3 is TGTGCCAGCAGCTTGGGTTCGGGAGCGGGGTACAATGAGCAGTTCTTC.

This clonotype was counted many times. The chain joins TRBV20-1 to TRBJ2-1; no clear D. CDR1 and CDR2 (germline): DFQATT, SNEGSKA (reference sequence). The CDR3 totals 14 residues. Trimming took off 0 bases at V and 3 bases at J, with 9 bases between the two ends. DNA of the CDR3: TGCAGTGCTAGAGATCCGGCAGTCTACAATGAGCAGTTCTTC. Encoded protein: CSARDPAVYNEQFF.

This clonotype was detected many times. The gene calls are TRBV3-1 and TRBJ2-5; D assignment may be TRBD1 or TRBD2 (5 bases each). Trimming left V 4 bases short and J 5 bases short, with 11 bases between. The germline V gene encodes CDR1 LGHDT and CDR2 YNNKEL (reference sequence). The CDR3 extends over 13 amino acids. In DNA form, the CDR3 reads TGTGCCAGCAGCCCGGGACGTTGGGAGACCCAGTACTTC. This encodes CASSPGRWETQYF.

This clonotype was observed at least ten times. Written as DNA, the CDR3 is TGTGCCAGCAGCCAAGGCAGGGGGCGAGGAAACAATCAGCCCCAGCATTTT. This sequence encodes CASSQGRGRGNNQPQHF. The genes are TRBV3-1 and TRBJ1-5; TRBD1 matches 8 bases. The ends lost 1 base at V and 3 bases at J; junction bases unmatched: 8. This CDR3 comprises 17 residues. Per the germline V gene, CDR1 is LGHDT and CDR2 is YNNKEL (reference sequence).

Sample share makes this clonotype medium-sized. The J gene is TRBJ1-5, the V gene TRBV5-1; 7 bases are shared with TRBD1. The CDR3 covers 15 residues. V shed 4 bases and J 3 bases; nucleotides not matched to a gene: 7. Germline V gene sequence: CDR1 SGHRS, CDR2 YFSETQ. The CDR3 region has the DNA TGCGCCAGCAGCCAGACCGGGACAGTCAATCAGCCCCAGCATTTT. Encoded protein: CASSQTGTVNQPQHF.

This clonotype was detected only a few times. One base away lies a much larger clone, so this may be a sequencing read error. The CDR3 is CASSQDGKGSEQYF. The DNA for the CDR3 is TGTGCCAGCAGCCAAGATGGAAAGGGCTCGGAGCAGTACTTC. The V gene is TRBV14, the J gene TRBJ2-7; no firm D call. V lost 0 bases to trimming and J lost 7 bases, with 13 bases between them. Germline CDR1 SGHDN, CDR2 FVKESK. The CDR3 spans 14 residues.

Ten or more counts support this clonotype. The chain carries TRBV28 and TRBJ2-7; 11 bases are shared with TRBD1. V lost 4 bases and J lost 5; bases outside the gene matches: 7. The CDR3 length is 15 residues. In germline, CDR1 is MDHEN, CDR2 SYDVKM. CDR3 sequence reads: CASSWRDRGFDEQYF. The CDR3 DNA is TGTGCCAGCAGTTGGAGGGACAGGGGGTTCGACGAGCAGTACTTC.

This clonotype was counted at least ten times. The gene calls are TRBV12-5 and TRBJ1-5; D not certain. This CDR3 contains 13 residues. Per germline, CDR1 LGHNT and CDR2 FRNRAP. Trimming left V 0 bases short and J 7 bases short, with 7 bases between. The CDR3 spells CASGLVPQQPQHF. In DNA form, the CDR3 reads TGTGCTAGTGGTTTGGTACCCCAGCAGCCCCAGCATTTT.

There are many counts of this clonotype. The CDR3 coding sequence is TGTGCCAGCGCAATAGAGGGGATCGCCGTCGAGCAGTACTTC. Its protein is CASAIEGIAVEQYF. The chain has TRBV27 and TRBJ2-7; D might be TRBD1 or TRBD2, each matching 5 bases. Germline loops: CDR1 MNHEY, CDR2 SMNVEV (reference sequence). V shed 8 bases and J shed 6 bases, with 20 bases lying between them. This CDR3 has 14 residues.

This clonotype was picked up many times. At one end, the junction sequence differs from germline, possibly due to a read error. The V gene is TRBV5-1, the J gene TRBJ1-6; the D gene is possibly TRBD1 (5 bases). Looked up from germline, CDR1 is SGHRS and CDR2 is YFSETQ. The length of the CDR3 is 15 residues. CDR3 residues: CTSSLRGGDGSPLHF. CDR3 nucleotide sequence: TGCACCAGCAGTTTGAGGGGAGGTGACGGTTCACCCCTCCACTTT.

This clonotype was counted ten times or more. V gene TRBV10-3 combines with J gene TRBJ1-6; D is possibly TRBD1 (5 bases). The CDR3 length is 16 residues. V was trimmed by 4 bases and J by 9 bases, leaving 19 bases between them. Germline CDR1 is ENHRY and CDR2 is SYGVKD. CDR3 protein: CAISAGGTGMGSPLHF. Here the CDR3 DNA reads TGTGCCATCAGTGCCGGCGGGACGGGGATGGGTTCACCCCTCCACTTT.

There are many counts of this clonotype. The CDR3, as DNA: TGTGCCAGCAGCCCCACCGCGGGGGGACGGATAAATGAGCAGTTCTTC. This encodes CASSPTAGGRINEQFF. The chain combines TRBV9 with TRBJ2-1; TRBD2 agrees at 8 bases. This CDR3 comprises 16 residues. The V segment lost 4 bases and the J segment 7 bases; nucleotides outside the gene matches: 13. Germline V CDR1 and CDR2: SGDLS, YYNGEE.

This clonotype was recorded at least ten times. The V call is TRBV3-1, the J call TRBJ1-2, with a possible D match to TRBD1 (6 bases). The CDR3 length is 13 residues. Germline V CDR1 and CDR2: LGHDT, YNNKEL (reference sequence). V lost 3 bases to trimming and J lost 8 bases, with 13 bases between them. The CDR3 region is CASSQTGPRGYTF. Written as DNA, the CDR3 is TGTGCCAGCAGCCAGACAGGCCCCAGGGGCTACACCTTC. The full variable domain, in which reference TRBV3-1 and TRBJ1-2 provide the parts outside the CDR3, is DTAVSQTPKYLVTQMGNDKSIKCEQNLGHDTMYWYKQDSKKFLKIMFSYNNKELIINETVPNRFSPKSPDKAHLNLHINSLELGDSAVYFCASSQTGPRGYTFGSGTRLTVV.